This T cell receptor (beta chain) stems from a study of Tregs in tolerant kidney transplant recipients. Study-wide points: Biological reproducibility was not directly addressed in this study. Donor-specific Treg expansion exceeded global Treg expansion in tolerant patients, suggesting antigen drive.

Germline V gene sequence: CDR1 DFQATT, CDR2 SNEGSKA (reference sequence). The length of the CDR3 is 16 residues. After removal of 0 bases from V and 5 bases from J, the junction contained 7 bases not matched to a gene. CD4+CD25+CD127- Tregs, CD4+CD25- non-Tregs, CD4 and CD8 cells were sorted. The method was immunoSEQ multiplex PCR; TCRdb's version includes in-frame clones alone and lacks a portion of them. The repertoire table contains 25,000 to 35,000 clones. On this clone: Its specificity is unknown. The CDR3 end falls 3 residues outside the read, so it is completed with the germline J gene.

The sequences come from CD8+ T cells from blood, collected before the transplant. The clonotype comes from a human donor who received a combined kidney and bone marrow transplant. This chain uses TRBV20-1 with TRBJ2-2; 9 bases fit TRBD1. Here the CDR3 reads CSARDLRTGETGELFF. The part of the CDR3 DNA that was read is TGCAGTGCTAGAGATCTTAGGACAGGGGAGACCGGGGAG.